This TCR beta chain was captured by sequencing in a study of T cell responses to AZD1222 COVID-19 vaccine. Study results and caveats: Every sample of the repertoires postdated the peak T cell response.

The CDR3 has 15 residues. CDR1 is KGHSH and CDR2 is LQKENI in the germline V gene. V was cut by 3 bases and J by 5 bases, with 16 bases left in between. TCRdb keeps only in-frame clones here, not all; method: immunoSEQ multiplex PCR. The sample records 60,000 to 85,000 clones, 88% being singletons. Points on this clone: Antigen: not known.

The material was peripheral blood, obtained 28 days after the second dose of the MenACWY control vaccine. This chain joins TRBV18 and TRBJ2-5; D tentatively fits TRBD1 or TRBD2 (5 bases each). This TCR came from an adult who received the MenACWY meningococcal vaccine as a control. CDR3 coding DNA: TGTGCCAGCTCACCGAGGGTGGGGGAAACTGAGACCCAGTACTTC. This gives the protein CASSPRVGETETQYF. Complete variable domain (other parts from reference TRBV18 and TRBJ2-5): NAGVMQNPRHLVRRRGQEARLRCSPMKGHSHVYWYRQLPEEGLKFMVYLQKENIIDESGMPKERFSAEFPKEGPSILRIQQVVRGDSAAYFCASSPRVGETETQYFGPGTRLLVL.